This T cell receptor (beta chain) was identified during a study of T cell repertoires in cytomegalovirus infection. Across the whole study: Peptides in the study included HLA-C-restricted and HLA-B-restricted CMV epitopes. Shared public TCR beta signatures pointed to both CMV infection and a matching HLA type. Points from the study as a whole: Cumulated frequencies of public TCR beta families served to identify carriers of CMV plus the relevant HLA.

Trimming took 3 bases from V and 3 from J, leaving 12 bases between them. CDR1 SGHTA and CDR2 FQGNSA come from the germline V gene. The CDR3 is 14 amino acids. Via MiXCR, TCRdb re-called the reads, giving one row per CDR3 protein. The table records 100,000 to 120,000 distinct CDR3 sequences, about 33% of them present only once. The sample holds a few counts of this clonotype. Its antigen remains unidentified. The gene calls are TRBV7-2 and TRBJ2-7, with a weak D call TRBD1 (5 bases). This specimen consisted of CD8+ T cells from cultured PBMCs, obtained from culture after CMV antigen stimulation. This sequence was found in a human donor in good health (CMV status not recorded). Some clones in this sample may be carry-over from other donors' samples. The CDR3, as DNA: TGTGCCAGCAGCTTTCCGGACACGAGCTACGAGCAGTACTTC. Translation: CASSFPDTSYEQYF. Drawing the rest from reference TRBV7-2 and TRBJ2-7, the complete variable domain is GAGVSQSPSNKVTEKGKDVELRCDPISGHTALYWYRQSLGQGLEFLIYFQGNSAPDKSGLPSDRFSAERTGGSVSTLTIQRTQQEDSAVYLCASSFPDTSYEQYFGPGTRLTVT.